Each of the 9 T cell receptor beta chains below was sequenced from the same sample in a study of identical twins. Each CDR3 protein gets one entry after TCRdb re-called the 5' RACE reads with MiXCR. This sample has 450,000 or so distinct CDR3 sequences, with 20% to 25% found just once. In addition, the sample was reused for a study of T cells expressing NK-cell markers.

The sequencing sample was made of CD4+ T cells sorted from blood. The receptor set was obtained from a woman between 18 and 29 years old in good health.

This chain links TRBV7-9 with TRBJ2-5; TRBD2 might be the D (6 bases). The V end was cut by 4 bases, the J end by 3 bases, with 12 bases between. The CDR3 loop spans 14 amino acids. Germline assignment: CDR1 SEHNR and CDR2 FQNEAQ (reference sequence). The DNA of the CDR3 is TGTGCCAGCAGCTCGGGACGGAGGGAAGAGACCCAGTACTTC. This translates into CASSSGRREETQYF.

The CDR3 region is CALGDLDEQFF. As DNA, the CDR3 is TGTGCCTTGGGGGATTTAGATGAGCAGTTCTTC. The chain recombines TRBV30 with TRBJ2-1; tentatively, D is TRBD1 or TRBD2 (5 bases each). Germline V CDR1 and CDR2: GTSNPN, SVGIG (reference sequence). V was clipped by 7 bases and J by 8 bases, with 12 bases between them. The CDR3 sequence is 11 residues long. Combining the CDR3 with reference TRBV30 and TRBJ2-1 gives the whole variable domain SQTIHQWPATLVQPVGSPLSLECTVEGTSNPNLYWYRQAAGRGLQLLFYSVGIGQISSEVPQNLSASRPQDRQFILSSKKLLLSDSGFYLCALGDLDEQFFGPGTRLTVL.

This clonotype was seen only once. This rearrangement joins TRBV27 to TRBJ1-1, with 7 nucleotides matching TRBD1. The germline CDR1 and CDR2 sequences are MNHEY and SMNVEV (reference sequence). This CDR3 is built from 13 residues. V trimming: 2 bases; J trimming: 11 bases; junction bases outside the gene matches: 8. DNA of the CDR3: TGTGCCAGCAGTTTAAGACAGGGATGGGTGGCTTTCTTT. Its translation: CASSLRQGWVAFF.

The chain combines TRBV11-1 with TRBJ2-1; TRBD2 aligns across 9 bases. This CDR3 has 16 amino acids. The trim removed 0 bases at V and 6 bases at J, leaving 6 bases unmatched. Germline V gene data show CDR1 as SGHAT and CDR2 as FQDESV (reference sequence). The CDR3 region has the DNA TGTGCCAGCAGCTTAGCGCCTAGCGGGACAATCAATGAGCAGTTCTTC. This encodes CASSLAPSGTINEQFF.

V usage is TRBV5-1 and J usage is TRBJ1-2; D might be TRBD1 (6 bases). CDR1 and CDR2 from the germline V gene are SGHRS and YFSETQ. Trimming took off 7 bases at V and 5 bases at J, with 21 bases between the two ends. This CDR3 comprises 15 residues. The chain's CDR3 is CASRPAFQGSYGYTF. In nucleotides, the CDR3 is TGCGCCAGCCGACCCGCGTTCCAGGGGTCGTATGGCTACACCTTC.

V gene TRBV4-1 combines with J gene TRBJ2-2; D may be TRBD1 (6 bases). V lost 3 bases to trimming and J lost 7 bases, with 15 bases between them. CDR1 and CDR2 from the germline V gene are MGHRA and YSYEKL. This CDR3 spans 15 amino acids. This CDR3 is CASSHPPGVGGELFF. The CDR3 DNA reads TGCGCCAGCAGCCACCCCCCAGGGGTTGGCGGGGAGCTGTTTTTT.

The chain uses TRBV20-1 and TRBJ1-1; no reliable D call. CDR3 size: 15 residues. Germline-derived CDR1 and CDR2 are DFQATT and SNEGSKA (reference sequence). V was cut by 0 bases and J by 0 bases, with 11 bases left in between. CDR3 protein: CSARDRRSLNTEAFF. DNA for the CDR3: TGCAGTGCTAGAGATAGACGGAGCCTGAACACTGAAGCTTTCTTT.

This clonotype was detected only a few times. The rearrangement joins TRBV29-1 to TRBJ1-1; 7 nucleotides agree with TRBD1. Germline CDR1 reads SQVTM; CDR2 reads ANQGSEA. J was trimmed by 5 bases and V by 4 bases; bases with no gene match: 7. This CDR3 comprises 13 residues. CDR3 loop: CSVGSGGRTEAFF. The DNA of the CDR3 is TGCAGCGTTGGGTCAGGGGGGAGGACTGAAGCTTTCTTT.

This clonotype was observed a handful of times. This sequence joins TRBV20-1 and TRBJ2-7; TRBD1 agrees at 7 bases. The CDR3 has 13 amino acids. After removal of 6 bases from V and 2 bases from J, the junction contained 7 bases not matched to a gene. Per germline, CDR1 DFQATT and CDR2 SNEGSKA (reference sequence). In DNA, the CDR3 is TGCAGTGCCTCGACAGGGCGCCCCTACGAGCAGTACTTC. Translating it yields CSASTGRPYEQYF.